This entry lists 25 T cell receptor beta chains sequenced from one sample in a study of identical twins. TCRdb re-called the 5' RACE reads through MiXCR, storing one row per CDR3 protein. Among roughly 750,000 distinct CDR3 sequences, around 20% were seen once, and the ten largest hold roughly 4%. The sample was also reused in another study, on T cells expressing NK-cell markers.

Sequenced input: PBMCs. All receptors derive from a woman aged 18-29 years in good health.

This clonotype occurred many times. This rearrangement joins TRBV15 to TRBJ1-1; D is undetermined. This CDR3 is built from 13 residues. The V gene lost 4 bases and the J gene lost 0 bases, with 6 bases spanning the gap. Germline loops: CDR1 LNHNV, CDR2 YYDKDF (reference sequence). CDR3 coding DNA: TGTGCCACCAGCACTGATCTGAACACTGAAGCTTTCTTT. It encodes CATSTDLNTEAFF.

The chain has TRBV5-6 and TRBJ1-1, with 7 bases lining up with TRBD1. CDR3 length: 15 amino acids. The J segment lost 5 bases and the V segment lost 0 bases, leaving 7 bases of the junction unmatched. Germline values: CDR1 SGHDT, CDR2 YYEEEE. The CDR3 loop is CASSLEGQGDTEAFF. The CDR3 region has the DNA TGTGCCAGCAGCTTGGAGGGGCAGGGGGATACTGAAGCTTTCTTT.

The V and J genes are TRBV25-1 and TRBJ2-5, with unresolved D. CDR1 MGHDK and CDR2 SYGVNS come from the germline V gene. This CDR3 has 14 amino acids. The ends were cut back, 1 base at V and 2 bases at J, with 8 bases in the middle. CDR3 amino acids: CASSESQIQETQYF. The CDR3 bases are TGTGCCAGCAGTGAATCCCAGATTCAAGAGACCCAGTACTTC.

The chain has TRBV6-1 and TRBJ2-4; D ambiguous. V lost 5 bases to trimming and J lost 1 base, with 12 bases between them. The CDR3 totals 15 residues. The V gene's germline CDR1 is MNHNS and CDR2 SASEGT. CDR3 region: CASSPRLFAKNIQYF. DNA of the CDR3: TGTGCCAGCAGTCCAAGGTTGTTTGCCAAAAACATTCAGTACTTC.

The genes are TRBV9 and TRBJ2-5, with 8 nucleotides matching TRBD2. V was pared by 7 bases and J by 2 bases, with 16 bases of the junction left unmatched. The germline CDR1 and CDR2 sequences are SGDLS and YYNGEE. This CDR3 region has 17 residues. The CDR3 protein is CASGSGARLWGQETQYF. CDR3 DNA sequence: TGTGCCAGCGGTAGCGGGGCCAGGCTTTGGGGACAAGAGACCCAGTACTTC. The full variable domain, in which reference TRBV9 and TRBJ2-5 provide the parts outside the CDR3, is DSGVTQTPKHLITATGQRVTLRCSPRSGDLSVYWYQQSLDQGLQFLIQYYNGEERAKGNILERFSAQQFPDLHSELNLSSLELGDSALYFCASGSGARLWGQETQYFGPGTRLLVL.

The chain carries TRBV10-3 and TRBJ2-3; 7 positions match TRBD2. J was trimmed by 6 bases and V by 0 bases; bases with no gene match: 9. This CDR3 contains 16 residues. Per the germline V gene, CDR1 is ENHRY and CDR2 is SYGVKD. CDR3 nucleotide sequence: TGTGCCATCAGTGAGTCCGCGACTAGCAAGGGTGATACGCAGTATTTT. Protein product: CAISESATSKGDTQYF.

The J gene is TRBJ2-1, the V gene TRBV6-2 or TRBV6-3, with D possibly matching TRBD2 (5 bases). The CDR3 runs 11 residues. Germline lookup yields CDR1 MNHEY and CDR2 SVGEGT. V lost 0 bases and J lost 12, with 6 bases in between. The CDR3, as DNA: TGTGCCAGCAGTTACTCCGCGGGGCAGTTCTTC. Its translation is CASSYSAGQFF.

Only a few counts were recorded for this clonotype. The chain carries TRBV7-9 and TRBJ2-7, with D possibly TRBD1 on 6 matching bases. This CDR3 spans 15 amino acids. Germline assignment: CDR1 SEHNR and CDR2 FQNEAQ (reference sequence). The V end lost 3 bases, the J end lost 5 bases, and 17 bases lay between the germline ends. The CDR3 protein is CASSFRRQGKNEQYF. The CDR3 region has the DNA TGTGCCAGCAGCTTCCGTAGGCAGGGGAAGAACGAGCAGTACTTC.

The chain couples TRBV20-1 to TRBJ2-3; 7 bases are shared with TRBD2. This CDR3 region has 18 residues. The germline CDR1 and CDR2 sequences are DFQATT and SNEGSKA (reference sequence). Trimming took 3 bases from V and 2 from J; bases not matched to a gene: 17. CDR3 nucleotides: TGCAGTGCTAGTTCCAGCGGGGCACGAACTGGGCCCACAGATACGCAGTATTTT. Translated: CSASSSGARTGPTDTQYF.

The gene calls are TRBV5-1 and TRBJ2-7; TRBD1 agrees at 9 bases. The V gene's germline CDR1 is SGHRS and CDR2 YFSETQ. The CDR3 is made up of 15 amino acids. Trimming removed 4 bases from V and 6 bases from J; junction bases left unmatched: 11. The CDR3 DNA follows: TGCGCCAGCAGCCCGGTGTTGGGGACAGGGACCGAGCAGTACTTC. Residues: CASSPVLGTGTEQYF.

The CDR3 DNA reads TGCAGTGCTGGACTGGGGACAGTGAACACTGAAGCTTTCTTT. This gives the protein CSAGLGTVNTEAFF. The chain recombines TRBV20-1 with TRBJ1-1, with 7 bases matching TRBD1. V was pared by 5 bases and J by 0 bases, with 6 bases of the junction left unmatched. The CDR3 is 14 amino acids. CDR1 DFQATT and CDR2 SNEGSKA come from the germline V gene (reference sequence).

The rearrangement links TRBV20-1 to TRBJ2-7; no reliable D call. The CDR3 has 15 residues. V was cut by 0 bases and J by 4 bases, with 16 bases left in between. CDR1 is DFQATT, CDR2 SNEGSKA, per germline (reference sequence). CDR3 bases: TGCAGTGCTAGAGATCGAGGCAGGAGTAAGTACGAGCAGTACTTC. Translating gives CSARDRGRSKYEQYF.

There are a few counts of this clonotype. The genes are TRBV7-9 and TRBJ1-6; no firm D call. CDR3 size: 14 residues. Trimming stripped 5 bases from V and 7 bases from J, with 12 bases between. Per the germline V gene, CDR1 is SEHNR and CDR2 is FQNEAQ (reference sequence). The CDR3, as DNA: TGTGCCAGCAGCCGGACGGCAGCCAATTCACCCCTCCACTTT. It codes for CASSRTAANSPLHF.

This clonotype has more than one count but fewer than ten. The CDR3 nucleotides are TGTGCCAGCAGCGGGCCTTATTGGGGTGAGCAGTTCTTC. Protein: CASSGPYWGEQFF. The chain couples TRBV9 to TRBJ2-1, with no clear D. CDR1 and CDR2 (germline): SGDLS, YYNGEE. The CDR3 is made up of 13 amino acids. Trimming cost V 3 bases and J 9 bases, with 13 bases left between them.

This chain connects TRBV12-3 or TRBV12-4 to TRBJ1-1; D unclear. The CDR3 loop spans 12 amino acids. Trimming left V 6 bases short and J 11 bases short, with 16 bases between. The CDR3 reads CASRLTPKEAFF. CDR3 in DNA: TGTGCCAGCAGGTTGACACCGAAAGAGGCTTTCTTT.

The gene calls are TRBV12-3 or TRBV12-4 and TRBJ1-5, with D perhaps matching TRBD1 (5 bases). The CDR3 sequence is 11 residues long. V was trimmed by 8 bases and J by 7 bases, leaving 9 bases between them. CDR3 in amino acids: CASGGGQPQHF. The CDR3 DNA reads TGTGCCAGCGGGGGTGGACAGCCCCAGCATTTT.

Only a few counts were recorded for this clonotype. This chain joins TRBV28 and TRBJ2-5; the D gene is possibly TRBD2 (6 bases). The CDR3 has 14 amino acids. The V end was cut by 6 bases, the J end by 9 bases, with 20 bases between. Germline-derived CDR1 and CDR2 are MDHEN and SYDVKM. In DNA, the CDR3 is TGTGCCAGCAGGTCCGGGACTCCCAAGGGGTCCCAGTACTTC. It is translated as CASRSGTPKGSQYF.

This clonotype came up a few times. The chain links TRBV6-1 to TRBJ2-3; D is unclear. The CDR3 consists of 14 residues. The V end was cut by 6 bases, the J end by 2 bases, with 12 bases between. Germline loops: CDR1 MNHNS, CDR2 SASEGT. CDR3 coding DNA: TGTGCCAGCAGAAGGAAAGGATTCACAGATACGCAGTATTTT. Its protein product is CASRRKGFTDTQYF.

This clonotype was found a few times. The genes are TRBV20-1 and TRBJ1-2, with 7 bases that match TRBD1. Germline trimming cut 7 bases from V and 8 bases from J; bases unmatched to any gene: 10. CDR3 size: 12 residues. The germline gives CDR1 DFQATT, CDR2 SNEGSKA (reference sequence). CDR3 bases: TGCAGTGTTACCGGGACAGTGAGAGGCTACACCTTC. It encodes CSVTGTVRGYTF.

V usage is TRBV10-3 and J usage is TRBJ1-2; TRBD1 agrees at 9 bases. Trimming took 5 bases from V and 10 from J; bases not matched to a gene: 11. From germline, CDR1 is ENHRY and CDR2 SYGVKD. The CDR3 contains 14 residues. As DNA, the CDR3 is TGTGCCATCAGTATCGGGACAGGGTCCGTCGACTACACCTTC. The encoded protein is CAISIGTGSVDYTF.

The chain uses TRBV12-5 and TRBJ2-2; TRBD1 might be the D (5 bases). CDR3 length: 12 amino acids. Trimming removed 0 bases at V and 10 bases at J, with 6 bases between. Germline-derived CDR1 and CDR2 are LGHNT and FRNRAP. CDR3 DNA sequence: TGTGCTAGTGGTTTGGTGGGGCTGGAGCTGTTTTTT. This codes for CASGLVGLELFF. Looking up the rest from reference TRBV12-5 and TRBJ2-2 gives the full variable domain: DARVTQTPRHKVTEMGQEVTMRCQPILGHNTVFWYRQTMMQGLELLAYFRNRAPLDDSGMPKDRFSAEMPDATLATLKIQPSEPRDSAVYFCASGLVGLELFFGEGSRLTVL.

The chain combines TRBV4-2 with TRBJ2-5; D gene uncertain. Germline assignment: CDR1 LGHNA and CDR2 YNFKEQ. The CDR3 length is 14 residues. The V end was cut by 0 bases, the J end by 5 bases, with 10 bases between. The CDR3 spells CASSQDRGSETQYF. CDR3 nucleotide sequence: TGTGCCAGCAGCCAAGATCGCGGTTCGGAGACCCAGTACTTC.

This clonotype was seen ten or more times. The V gene is TRBV29-1, the J gene TRBJ2-1; a possible D gene is TRBD2 (5 bases). CDR1 is SQVTM and CDR2 is ANQGSEA in the germline V gene. The CDR3 length is 15 residues. Trimming pared 7 bases from V and 0 bases from J, leaving 16 bases between. The CDR3 here is CSAEGVFSSYNEQFF. CDR3 sequence (DNA): TGCAGCGCCGAGGGAGTCTTCAGCTCCTACAATGAGCAGTTCTTC.

This clonotype was picked up a small number of times. The chain recombines TRBV9 with TRBJ2-3; D perhaps matches TRBD2 (5 bases). The CDR3 spans 15 residues. Trimming cost V 0 bases and J 5 bases, with 13 bases left between them. Germline assignment: CDR1 SGDLS and CDR2 YYNGEE. The CDR3 DNA reads as TGTGCCAGCAGCGTAGACGGGGATTCCAGAGATACGCAGTATTTT. Translated, it gives CASSVDGDSRDTQYF.

This clonotype occurred a few times. This chain connects TRBV19 to TRBJ2-1; TRBD2 might be the D (6 bases). Trimming shortened V by 5 bases and J by 10 bases, and 27 bases separated the two germline ends. Germline values: CDR1 LNHDA, CDR2 SQIVND (reference sequence). This CDR3 is built from 17 residues. This CDR3 reads CASSPRPGLRAREEQFF. CDR3 bases: TGTGCCAGTAGTCCCCGACCGGGACTCCGGGCCCGGGAGGAGCAGTTCTTC.